This T cell receptor (beta chain) was captured by sequencing in a study of T cell responses to AZD1222 COVID-19 vaccine. Sequencing was performed with immunoSEQ multiplex PCR; in TCRdb, only in-frame clones are kept and a portion is missing. The sample has 90,000 to 120,000 clones, about 89% seen once; the top ten hold roughly 6.5%. Broader study findings: Most donors were white British and more were female, and clonal diversity was possibly underestimated.

V dropped 0 bases and J dropped 2 bases, with 12 bases sitting between them. This CDR3 has 16 residues. Germline CDR1 and CDR2: SGHNT and YENEEA. Notes on this clone: Its antigen is not identified.

This sequence originates from an adult in good health. The J gene is TRBJ2-3, the V gene TRBV11-3; D remains unclear. Specimen: peripheral blood, collected on day 0 of AZD1222 vaccination. For the CDR3, the DNA is TGTGCCAGCAGCTTAGATGGGCCAGTAGTCACAGATACGCAGTATTTT. It specifies CASSLDGPVVTDTQYF.